A selection of T cell receptor beta chains follows, all from one sample in a study of T cells in localized non-small cell lung cancer. Assay used: immunoSEQ multiplex PCR; TCRdb lists only in-frame clones, some missing. The sample carries some 66,000 clones, almost 85% recorded once. This material consisted of peripheral blood, taken before any cancer treatment. The receptor set was obtained from a female donor over 55 with stage I lung adenocarcinoma. The CDR3 runs from the conserved cysteine through the conserved F or W. Fields, in order: clone size, J gene, D gene, V gene, CDR3 protein, CDR3 DNA. The D gene is left open where the match is weak. Clone size is not always given. Where it is, it says once, few, many or a class for expanded clones.

-	TRBJ2-5	-	TRBV18	CASSPPSGAQETQYF	TGTGCCAGCTCACCACCATCAGGAGCTCAAGAGACCCAGTACTTC
-	TRBJ2-7	TRBD1	TRBV25-1	CASSGQGRREQYF	TGTGCCAGCAGTGGACAGGGCAGAAGGGAGCAGTACTTC
once	TRBJ2-7	TRBD1	TRBV7-2	CASSYDRGSYEQYF	TGTGCCAGCAGCTACGACAGGGGTTCCTACGAGCAGTACTTC
-	TRBJ2-5	-	TRBV7-6	CASSLIQETQYF	TGTGCCAGCAGCTTAATACAAGAGACCCAGTACTTC
-	TRBJ2-1	-	TRBV7-2	CASSLGRNNEQFF	TGTGCCAGCAGCTTAGGCAGAAACAATGAGCAGTTCTTC
few	TRBJ1-6	-	TRBV28	CASSFPGANSPLHF	TGTGCCAGCAGTTTCCCAGGGGCGAATTCACCCCTCCACTTT
-	TRBJ2-1	TRBD2	TRBV7-9	CASSLRESVNEQFF	TGTGCCAGCAGCTTGCGGGAGTCTGTGAATGAGCAGTTCTTC
-	TRBJ2-7	-	TRBV19	CASSGGQLDEQYF	TGTGCCAGTAGTGGAGGACAGTTAGACGAGCAGTACTTC
few	TRBJ1-3	TRBD1	TRBV19	CASSPRTGTNGNTIYF	TGTGCCAGTAGCCCTCGGACAGGGACGAATGGAAACACCATATATTTT
once	TRBJ2-2	TRBD1	TRBV5-1	CASSARTGGTGELFF	TGCGCCAGCAGCGCACGGACAGGGGGCACCGGGGAGCTGTTTTTT
few	TRBJ2-1	TRBD2	TRBV7-9	CASGTSGEDNEQFF	TGTGCCAGCGGTACTAGCGGGGAGGACAATGAGCAGTTCTTC
-	TRBJ2-5	TRBD2	TRBV9	CASSIRGGQETQYF	TGTGCCAGCAGCATTCGCGGGGGACAAGAGACCCAGTACTTC
-	TRBJ1-1	TRBD1	TRBV2	CASSWGQMNTEAFF	TGTGCCAGCAGTTGGGGACAGATGAACACTGAAGCTTTCTTT
-	TRBJ1-2	TRBD1	TRBV12-5	CASGETGNNYGYTF	TGTGCTAGTGGGGAGACAGGGAATAACTATGGCTACACCTTC
-	TRBJ2-5	-	TRBV7-9	CASSLAGSQWYQETQYF	TGTGCCAGCAGCTTGGCCGGATCCCAGTGGTACCAAGAGACCCAGTACTTC
-	TRBJ1-5	-	TRBV9	CASSVGDERQPQHF	TGTGCCAGCAGCGTAGGTGACGAGAGGCAGCCCCAGCATTTT
-	TRBJ1-2	-	TRBV28	CASSLKGGYGYTF	TGTGCCAGCAGTTTAAAGGGGGGCTATGGCTACACCTTC
few	TRBJ1-6	-	TRBV7-8	CASSLALPGGGSPLHF	TGTGCCAGCAGCTTAGCCCTTCCGGGGGGCGGATCACCCCTCCACTTT
-	TRBJ2-7	TRBD2	TRBV5-6	CASSLAISGRPYEQYF	TGTGCCAGCAGCTTGGCCATTAGCGGGAGACCCTACGAGCAGTACTTC
-	TRBJ1-2	-	TRBV19	CASSPDLTVYGYTF	TGTGCCAGTAGCCCAGATCTGACAGTTTATGGCTACACCTTC
-	TRBJ2-3	TRBD2	TRBV4-1	CASSQDLGGRFADTQYF	TGCGCCAGCAGCCAAGATCTCGGCGGGAGATTCGCAGATACGCAGTATTTT
-	TRBJ2-6	-	TRBV7-3	CASTGDSHPSGANVLTF	TGTGCCAGCACCGGAGACAGCCACCCCTCTGGGGCCAACGTCCTGACTTTC
-	TRBJ1-1	-	TRBV6-1	CASSPQVGVNTEAFF	TGTGCCAGCAGTCCCCAGGTTGGCGTGAACACTGAAGCTTTCTTT
-	TRBJ1-4	-	TRBV5-1	CASSLEAGGTNEKLFF	TGCGCCAGCAGCTTGGAGGCAGGTGGGACTAATGAAAAACTGTTTTTT
-	TRBJ1-4	-	TRBV27	CASSLSSGVGDEKLFF	TGTGCCAGCAGTTTATCTTCAGGGGTTGGTGATGAAAAACTGTTTTTT
-	TRBJ1-4	TRBD1	TRBV27	CASSLQGRGLEKLFF	TGTGCCAGCAGTTTACAGGGCAGGGGGCTTGAAAAACTGTTTTTT
-	TRBJ2-7	-	TRBV6-6	CASTLRSGTTEQYF	TGTGCCAGCACCCTACGATCCGGGACAACCGAGCAGTACTTC
-	TRBJ1-1	-	TRBV20-1	CSALAGAEAFF	TGCAGTGCTCTCGCTGGAGCTGAAGCTTTCTTT
-	TRBJ2-7	TRBD2	TRBV10-1	CANPAGTRLYEQYF	TGCGCCAACCCAGCCGGGACTAGGCTCTACGAGCAGTACTTC
-	TRBJ2-3	-	TRBV5-1	CASTNPTTDTQYF	TGCGCCAGCACCAACCCTACCACAGATACGCAGTATTTT
-	TRBJ2-7	TRBD1	TRBV27	CASRRGTGITYEQYF	TGTGCCAGCAGACGCGGGACAGGGATAACCTACGAGCAGTACTTC
-	TRBJ1-1	-	TRBV18	CASSPSSYTEAFF	TGTGCCAGCTCACCATCGAGTTACACTGAAGCTTTCTTT
-	TRBJ2-7	-	TRBV7-8	CASSLPQTDEQYF	TGTGCCAGCAGCTTACCCCAAACGGATGAGCAGTACTTC
-	TRBJ1-2	-	TRBV6-6	CASSHQGNPYGYTF	TGTGCCAGCAGCCACCAGGGGAATCCCTATGGCTACACCTTC
-	TRBJ1-3	-	TRBV21-1	CASSKALWGRGNTIYF	-
-	TRBJ2-2	-	TRBV19	CASKQTGSNTGELFF	TGTGCCAGTAAACAGACAGGCTCGAACACCGGGGAGCTGTTTTTT
-	TRBJ2-7	-	TRBV19	CATGDTQVNEQYF	TGTGCCACTGGGGACACACAAGTAAACGAGCAGTACTTC
few	TRBJ1-1	-	TRBV30	CAWSVQLVGLNTEAFF	TGTGCCTGGAGTGTACAATTGGTGGGATTGAACACTGAAGCTTTCTTT
-	TRBJ2-1	-	TRBV5-1	CASSSPTGGTASYNEQFF	TGCGCCAGCAGCTCTCCCACAGGCGGGACAGCCTCCTACAATGAGCAGTTCTTC
-	TRBJ2-7	-	TRBV9	CASSVVPDTYEQYF	TGTGCCAGCAGCGTAGTTCCTGATACCTACGAGCAGTACTTC
-	TRBJ1-2	TRBD1	TRBV7-2	CASSRTGTGYGYTF	TGTGCCAGCAGCCGGACCGGGACAGGGTATGGCTACACCTTC
-	TRBJ1-2	-	TRBV28	CASSSGTGVGANYGYTF	TGTGCCAGCAGTTCGGGGACCGGCGTAGGGGCTAACTATGGCTACACCTTC
-	TRBJ2-5	TRBD2	TRBV30	CALAGGRQETQYF	TGTGCCCTAGCGGGAGGGCGACAAGAGACCCAGTACTTC
-	TRBJ2-1	TRBD1	TRBV6-1	CASSGQSGQGTNEQFF	TGTGCCAGCAGTGGTCAATCGGGACAGGGCACCAATGAGCAGTTCTTC
-	TRBJ2-5	TRBD2	TRBV6-1	CASGLAGQETQYF	TGTGCCAGCGGGCTAGCGGGACAAGAGACCCAGTACTTC
-	TRBJ1-3	-	TRBV18	CASSPPLRDSGNTIYF	TGTGCCAGCTCACCACCCTTACGGGACTCTGGAAACACCATATATTTT
-	TRBJ2-1	-	TRBV4-1	CASSHPGRSVDEQFF	TGCGCCAGCAGCCACCCTGGACGTAGCGTCGATGAGCAGTTCTTC
-	TRBJ1-6	-	TRBV5-1	CASSLAGQRNSPLHF	TGCGCCAGCAGCTTGGCCGGACAGAGAAATTCACCCCTCCACTTT
few	TRBJ1-2	-	TRBV5-8	CASSGVGTRYGYTF	TGTGCCAGCAGCGGGGTGGGGACGCGCTATGGCTACACCTTC
-	TRBJ1-2	-	TRBV5-1	CASSWEHSAIYGYTF	TGCGCCAGCAGCTGGGAGCATTCAGCTATCTATGGCTACACCTTC
once	TRBJ1-5	-	TRBV7-2	CASRVRAGSNQPQHF	TGTGCCAGCAGAGTCCGGGCGGGGAGCAATCAGCCCCAGCATTTT
-	TRBJ2-3	-	TRBV6-1	CASRDSSTDTQYF	TGTGCCAGCAGGGACAGTAGCACAGATACGCAGTATTTT
-	TRBJ1-3	-	TRBV6-6	CASIQGMGPSGNTIYF	TGTGCCAGCATTCAGGGTATGGGGCCCTCTGGAAACACCATATATTTT
few	TRBJ2-5	-	TRBV27	CASSLRRGETQYF	TGTGCCAGCAGTTTAAGACGGGGGGAGACCCAGTACTTC
-	TRBJ2-7	TRBD1	TRBV19	CATKTGTGTSEQYF	TGTGCCACGAAAACCGGGACAGGGACATCCGAGCAGTACTTC